The 23 T cell receptor beta chains below were found in one sample sequenced in a study of blood T cell repertoires in COVID-19. Sequencing used immunoSEQ multiplex PCR; TCRdb keeps in-frame clones, though not all of them. The sample consists of some 150,000 clones, 80% to 90% of them appearing once. The sequenced sample consisted of peripheral blood. These TCRs come from a woman aged 60-75 years with COVID-19, enrolled during active disease.

The gene calls are TRBV27 and TRBJ1-1, with 7 bases aligning to TRBD1. The CDR3 extends over 13 amino acids. The germline CDR1 and CDR2 sequences are MNHEY and SMNVEV (reference sequence). V shed 8 bases and J 5 bases; nucleotides not matched to a gene: 8. The CDR3: CASGTGAGTEAFF. The CDR3 nucleotides read TGTGCCAGCGGAACAGGGGCTGGTACTGAAGCTTTCTTT.

This chain joins TRBV5-1 and TRBJ1-2, with 9 nucleotides matching TRBD1. CDR1 SGHRS and CDR2 YFSETQ come from the germline V gene. This CDR3 is built from 17 residues. The V and J ends lost 6 bases and 8 bases, in that order; junction bases with no gene match: 20. CDR3: CASTRTGTGLLKEGYTF. The CDR3 DNA sequence: TGCGCCAGCACCCGCACCGGGACAGGGCTTTTGAAGGAGGGCTACACCTTC.

This rearrangement joins TRBV7-9 to TRBJ2-7, with D unresolved. V lost 0 bases and J 6 bases, leaving 9 bases between the germline ends. Germline V CDR1 and CDR2: SEHNR, FQNEAQ (reference sequence). The CDR3 runs to 13 residues. In DNA form, the CDR3 reads TGTGCCAGCAGCTTAGCCGCAGGTAGCGAGCAGTACTTC. Translating gives CASSLAAGSEQYF.

This clone appeared once. The chain recombines TRBV6-1 with TRBJ2-2; TRBD1 aligns across 10 bases. This CDR3 is 18 amino acids long. The V gene end was trimmed by 1 base and the J gene end by 5 bases; junction bases not matched to a gene: 10. Germline-derived CDR1 and CDR2 are MNHNS and SASEGT. CDR3 sequence reads: CASSEVGQGVFSTGELFF. The CDR3 DNA is TGTGCCAGCAGTGAAGTAGGACAGGGGGTGTTTTCGACCGGGGAGCTGTTTTTT.

Only one count was recorded for this clone. The chain links TRBV4-1 to TRBJ2-5; 9 bases are shared with TRBD1. Germline CDR1 MGHRA, CDR2 YSYEKL. J gave up 2 bases and V 0 bases, and 7 bases lay outside the gene matches. CDR3 length: 17 residues. The CDR3 loop reads CASSQEPTGGRQETQYF. The DNA for the CDR3 is TGCGCCAGCAGCCAAGAACCGACAGGGGGTAGGCAAGAGACCCAGTACTTC.

There are a few counts of this clone. The V call is TRBV2, the J call TRBJ1-2; 7 nucleotides line up with TRBD1. The J segment lost 4 bases and the V segment lost 0 bases, leaving 5 bases of the junction unmatched. Germline CDR1 reads SNHLY; CDR2 reads FYNNEI. The CDR3 is 15 amino acids. This CDR3 reads CASSEATGTVYGYTF. CDR3 nucleotide sequence: TGTGCCAGCAGTGAAGCGACCGGGACAGTCTATGGCTACACCTTC.

This clone was detected once. This chain connects TRBV5-1 to TRBJ1-6; D unresolved. CDR1 SGHRS and CDR2 YFSETQ come from the germline V gene. V was shortened by 3 bases and J by 5 bases, with 9 bases between the two germline ends. The CDR3 sequence is 14 residues long. The CDR3 nucleotides are TGCGCCAGCAGCTATACAGCCAATAATTCACCCCTCCACTTT. Translated, it gives CASSYTANNSPLHF. Full variable domain (missing parts from reference TRBV5-1 and TRBJ1-6): KAGVTQTPRYLIKTRGQQVTLSCSPISGHRSVSWYQQTPGQGLQFLFEYFSETQRNKGNFPGRFSGRQFSNSRSEMNVSTLELGDSALYLCASSYTANNSPLHFGNGTRLTVT.

V gene TRBV23-1 combines with J gene TRBJ2-4; 14 bases are a match to TRBD2. TRBV23-1 qualifies as an ORF whose function is uncertain. The CDR3 is made up of 20 amino acids. V shed 6 bases, J shed 0 bases, and the junction held 13 bases outside the gene matches. For the CDR3, the DNA is TGCGCCAGCAGACGCCTGCTGACTAGCGGGGGGGTGCTAGCCAAAAACATTCAGTACTTC. This encodes CASRRLLTSGGVLAKNIQYF.

This chain uses TRBV7-9 with TRBJ1-2, with a tentative D call TRBD1 (6 bases). CDR1 is SEHNR and CDR2 is FQNEAQ in the germline V gene (reference sequence). V was clipped by 5 bases and J by 2 bases, with 12 bases between them. The CDR3 sequence is 14 residues long. The CDR3 is CASSPRRGNYGYTF. In nucleotides, the CDR3 is TGTGCCAGCAGCCCTCGCAGGGGCAACTATGGCTACACCTTC.

This chain uses TRBV9 with TRBJ2-1; 15 bases are a match to TRBD2. V lost 4 bases, J lost 1 base, and 6 bases stayed unmatched. Germline V lookup: CDR1 SGDLS, CDR2 YYNGEE. The CDR3 consists of 18 residues. CDR3 in amino acids: CASSPSGTSGGSYNEQFF. The CDR3 nucleotides are TGTGCCAGCAGCCCGTCCGGGACTAGCGGGGGGTCCTACAATGAGCAGTTCTTC.

This chain's CDR3 is CASSEGLYTDTQYF. The CDR3 bases are TGCGCCAGCAGCGAGGGACTTTACACAGATACGCAGTATTTT. J is TRBJ2-3 and V is TRBV5-1; perhaps TRBD2 as D (6 bases). The CDR3 spans 14 residues. The ends were cut back, 4 bases at V and 2 bases at J, with 11 bases in the middle. Germline V gene data show CDR1 as SGHRS and CDR2 as YFSETQ.

The chain joins TRBV3-1 (or the pseudogene TRBV3-2) to TRBJ1-2, with unresolved D. Trimming stripped 2 bases from V and 2 bases from J, with 9 bases between. Germline V gene sequence: CDR1 LGHDT, CDR2 YNNKEL (reference sequence). This CDR3 comprises 14 residues. The DNA for the CDR3 is TGTGCCAGCAGCCAATTCAGTCACAACTATGGCTACACCTTC. This gives the protein CASSQFSHNYGYTF.

V and J are TRBV3-1 (or the pseudogene TRBV3-2) and TRBJ2-2, with 11 bases identical to TRBD2. The CDR3 consists of 15 residues. V dropped 3 bases and J dropped 6; count of bases not matched to a gene: 3. Germline V CDR1 and CDR2: LGHDT, YNNKEL (reference sequence). The CDR3 sequence: CASSHRTSGSGELFF. Here the CDR3 DNA reads TGTGCCAGCAGCCACCGGACTAGCGGGTCCGGGGAGCTGTTTTTT.

This chain links TRBV9 with TRBJ1-2; D call uncertain. The CDR3 consists of 15 residues. The germline V and J ends were trimmed by 0 bases and 8 bases, with 17 bases remaining between them. CDR1 is SGDLS and CDR2 is YYNGEE in the germline V gene. CDR3 residues: CASSVVGTASGGYTF. In DNA, the CDR3 is TGTGCCAGCAGCGTAGTAGGAACAGCCTCTGGGGGCTACACCTTC.

The chain employs TRBV12-3 or TRBV12-4 and TRBJ1-4; D may be TRBD1 (6 bases). CDR3 length: 13 residues. V was trimmed by 3 bases and J by 8 bases, leaving 10 bases between them. CDR3 sequence reads: CASSLSGVEKLFF. CDR3 nucleotides: TGTGCCAGCAGTTTGTCAGGGGTCGAAAAACTGTTTTTT.

The V gene is TRBV29-1, the J gene TRBJ2-7; weak D call: TRBD1 (5 bases). V gave up 6 bases and J gave up 5 bases, with 20 bases separating them. CDR1 is SQVTM, CDR2 ANQGSEA, per germline. This CDR3 has 14 residues. The CDR3 bases are TGCAGCGTCCGACTCACAGGTATTCAGGACGAGCAGTACTTC. It yields the protein CSVRLTGIQDEQYF.

This clone appeared a few times. The chain carries TRBV27 and TRBJ1-5; D is undetermined. The CDR3 length is 13 residues. The V gene lost 5 bases and the J gene lost 5 bases, with 10 bases spanning the gap. Germline V gene data show CDR1 as MNHEY and CDR2 as SMNVEV (reference sequence). In nucleotides, the CDR3 is TGTGCCAGCAGTCCCGACACTTATCAGCCCCAGCATTTT. Translation: CASSPDTYQPQHF.

This clone turned up a few times. V gene TRBV3-1 (or the pseudogene TRBV3-2) combines with J gene TRBJ1-1; D remains unclear. The CDR3 length is 12 residues. V was cut by 0 bases and J by 8 bases, with 7 bases left in between. Per germline, CDR1 LGHDT and CDR2 YNNKEL (reference sequence). In DNA, the CDR3 is TGTGCCAGCAGCCAAGAGAACGGGGAAGCTTTCTTT. Translating gives CASSQENGEAFF.

This chain links TRBV10-2 with TRBJ2-3, with D hard to call. The CDR3 contains 12 residues. Germline values: CDR1 WSHSY, CDR2 SAAADI. V was shortened by 2 bases and J by 6 bases, with 6 bases between the two germline ends. The CDR3 loop is CASSETGDTQYF. The CDR3 nucleotides are TGCGCCAGCAGTGAGACCGGGGATACGCAGTATTTT.

The gene calls are TRBV30 and TRBJ2-6, with D tentatively TRBD1 (5 bases). CDR3 length equals 14 residues. Per the germline V gene, CDR1 is GTSNPN and CDR2 is SVGIG (reference sequence). With 3 bases removed from V and 3 bases from J, the gap between germline ends came to 9 bases. The CDR3 sequence is CAWSAGHGANVLTF. Here the CDR3 DNA reads TGTGCCTGGAGCGCAGGGCATGGGGCCAACGTCCTGACTTTC.

The chain combines TRBV28 with TRBJ1-5; 7 bases agree with TRBD1. V lost 5 bases to trimming and J lost 0 bases; unmatched junction nucleotides: 13. The germline gives CDR1 MDHEN, CDR2 SYDVKM. The CDR3 is 18 amino acids. Here the CDR3 DNA reads TGTGCCAGCAGTCAAACAGGACAGGATTTTTATAGCAATCAGCCCCAGCATTTT. Translating it yields CASSQTGQDFYSNQPQHF.

The V gene is TRBV7-3, the J gene TRBJ1-1; 7 bases are shared with TRBD1. Trimming took 3 bases from V and 1 from J; bases not matched to a gene: 5. This CDR3 comprises 15 residues. Germline V gives CDR1 SGHTA, CDR2 FQGTGA. Here the CDR3 reads CASSFEGATNTEAFF. Here the CDR3 DNA reads TGTGCCAGCAGCTTTGAGGGGGCCACGAACACTGAAGCTTTCTTT.

The chain recombines TRBV5-4 with TRBJ1-1; D may be TRBD1 (6 bases). Trimming removed 5 bases at V and 0 bases at J, with 14 bases between. This CDR3 spans 15 amino acids. Germline assignment: CDR1 SGHNT and CDR2 YYREEE (reference sequence). CDR3: CASRREGEMNTEAFF. The CDR3 coding sequence is TGTGCCAGCAGACGCGAGGGGGAGATGAACACTGAAGCTTTCTTT. The full variable domain, completed using reference TRBV5-4 and TRBJ1-1, is ETGVTQSPTHLIKTRGQQVTLRCSSQSGHNTVSWYQQALGQGPQFIFQYYREEENGRGNFPPRFSGLQFPNYSSELNVNALELDDSALYLCASRREGEMNTEAFFGQGTRLTVV.